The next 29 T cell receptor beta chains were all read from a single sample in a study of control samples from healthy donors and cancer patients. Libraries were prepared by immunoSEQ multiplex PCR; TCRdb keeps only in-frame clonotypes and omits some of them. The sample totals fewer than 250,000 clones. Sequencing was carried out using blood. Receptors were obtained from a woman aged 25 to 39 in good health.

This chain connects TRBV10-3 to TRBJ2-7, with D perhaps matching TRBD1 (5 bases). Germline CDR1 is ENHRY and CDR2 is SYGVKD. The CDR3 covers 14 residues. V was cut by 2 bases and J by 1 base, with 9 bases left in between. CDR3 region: CAISEAGRSYEQYF. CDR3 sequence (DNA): TGTGCCATCAGTGAGGCAGGGCGGTCCTACGAGCAGTACTTC.

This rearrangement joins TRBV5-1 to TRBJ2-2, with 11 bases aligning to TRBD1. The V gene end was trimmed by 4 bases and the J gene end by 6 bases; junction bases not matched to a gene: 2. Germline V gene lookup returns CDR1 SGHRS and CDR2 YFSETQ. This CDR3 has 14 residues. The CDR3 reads CASSEGQGAGELFF. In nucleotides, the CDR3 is TGCGCCAGCAGCGAGGGACAGGGGGCCGGGGAGCTGTTTTTT.

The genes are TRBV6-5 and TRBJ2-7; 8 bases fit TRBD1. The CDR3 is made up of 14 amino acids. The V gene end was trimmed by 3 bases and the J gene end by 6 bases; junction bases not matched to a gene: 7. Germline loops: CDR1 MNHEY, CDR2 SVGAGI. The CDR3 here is CASSYSDQGAEQYF. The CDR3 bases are TGTGCCAGCAGTTATTCGGATCAGGGGGCCGAGCAGTACTTC.

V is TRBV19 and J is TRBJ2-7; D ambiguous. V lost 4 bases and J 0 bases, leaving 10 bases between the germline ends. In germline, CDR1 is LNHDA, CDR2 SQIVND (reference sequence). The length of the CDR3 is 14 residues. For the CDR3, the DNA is TGTGCCAGTAGTAACCCGGGCTTCTCCTACGAGCAGTACTTC. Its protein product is CASSNPGFSYEQYF.

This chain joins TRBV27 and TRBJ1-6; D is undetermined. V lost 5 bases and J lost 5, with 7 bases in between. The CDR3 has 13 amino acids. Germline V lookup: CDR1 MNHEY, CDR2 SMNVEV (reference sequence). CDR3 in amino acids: CASSRGHNSPLHF. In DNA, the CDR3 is TGTGCCAGCAGTAGAGGGCATAATTCACCCCTCCACTTT.

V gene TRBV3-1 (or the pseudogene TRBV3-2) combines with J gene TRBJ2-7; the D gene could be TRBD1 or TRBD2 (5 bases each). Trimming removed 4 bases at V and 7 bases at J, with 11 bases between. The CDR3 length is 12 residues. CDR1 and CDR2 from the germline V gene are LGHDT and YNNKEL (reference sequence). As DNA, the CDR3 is TGTGCCAGCAGCCCAGCGTGGGGGGAGCAGTACTTC. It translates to CASSPAWGEQYF.

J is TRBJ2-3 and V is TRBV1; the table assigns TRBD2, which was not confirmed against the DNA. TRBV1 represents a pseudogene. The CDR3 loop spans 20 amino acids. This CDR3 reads CTSSQEKTEGGSPPTDTQYF. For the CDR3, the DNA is TGCACCAGCAGCCAAGAGAAAACAGAGGGAGGTTCTCCCCCCACAGATACGCAGTATTTT.

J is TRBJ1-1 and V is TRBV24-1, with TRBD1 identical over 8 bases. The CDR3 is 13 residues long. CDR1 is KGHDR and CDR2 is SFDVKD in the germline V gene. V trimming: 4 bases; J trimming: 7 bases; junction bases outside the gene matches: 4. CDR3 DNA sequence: TGTGCCACCAGTGAACAGGGGGTCGGTGAAGCTTTCTTT. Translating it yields CATSEQGVGEAFF.

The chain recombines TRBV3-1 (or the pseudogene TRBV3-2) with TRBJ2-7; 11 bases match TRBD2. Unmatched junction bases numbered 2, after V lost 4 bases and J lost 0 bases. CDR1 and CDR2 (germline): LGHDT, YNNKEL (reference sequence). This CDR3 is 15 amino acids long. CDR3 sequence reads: CASSPSGGNSYEQYF. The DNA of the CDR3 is TGTGCCAGCAGCCCTAGCGGGGGGAACTCCTACGAGCAGTACTTC.

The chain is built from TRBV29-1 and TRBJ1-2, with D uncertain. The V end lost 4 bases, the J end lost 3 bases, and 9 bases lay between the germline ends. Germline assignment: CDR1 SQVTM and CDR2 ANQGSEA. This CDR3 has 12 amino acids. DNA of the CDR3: TGCAGCGTTGCCTCTACGGACTATGGCTACACCTTC. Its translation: CSVASTDYGYTF.

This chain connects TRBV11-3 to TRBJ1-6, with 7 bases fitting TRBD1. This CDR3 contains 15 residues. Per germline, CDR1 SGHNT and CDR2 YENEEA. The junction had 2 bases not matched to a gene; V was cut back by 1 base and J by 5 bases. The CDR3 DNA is TGTGCCAGCAGCTTAGGACAGGGCGATAATTCACCCCTCCACTTT. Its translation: CASSLGQGDNSPLHF.

In nucleotides, the CDR3 is TGTGCCAGCAGCCATGGACTAGCGGGGGGTGATGAGCAGTTCTTC. Translating it yields CASSHGLAGGDEQFF. The chain joins TRBV9 to TRBJ2-1, with 14 bases that match TRBD2. The CDR3 spans 15 residues. Trimming cost V 4 bases and J 8 bases; bases outside gene matches: 5. Germline lookup yields CDR1 SGDLS and CDR2 YYNGEE.

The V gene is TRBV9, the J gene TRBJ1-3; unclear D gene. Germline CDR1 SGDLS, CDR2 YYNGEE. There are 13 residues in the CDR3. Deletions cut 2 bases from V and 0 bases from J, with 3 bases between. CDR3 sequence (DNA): TGTGCCAGCAGCGTGAGCTCTGGAAACACCATATATTTT. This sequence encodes CASSVSSGNTIYF.

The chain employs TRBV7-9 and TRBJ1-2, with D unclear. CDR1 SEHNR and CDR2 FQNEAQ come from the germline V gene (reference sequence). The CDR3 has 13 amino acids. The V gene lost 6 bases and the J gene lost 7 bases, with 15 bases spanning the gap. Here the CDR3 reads CASSLEEGSGYTF. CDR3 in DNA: TGTGCCAGCAGTCTAGAGGAGGGAAGTGGCTACACCTTC.

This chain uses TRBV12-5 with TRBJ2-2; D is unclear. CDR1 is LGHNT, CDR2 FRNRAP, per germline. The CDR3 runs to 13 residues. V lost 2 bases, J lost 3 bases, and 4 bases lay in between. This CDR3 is CASGLLDTGELFF. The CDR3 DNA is TGTGCTAGTGGTTTGTTGGACACCGGGGAGCTGTTTTTT.

The CDR3 is CASSDTLSYEQYF. CDR3 sequence (DNA): TGTGCCAGCAGTGACACCTTATCCTACGAGCAGTACTTC. This sequence joins TRBV2 and TRBJ2-7; no clear D gene. Germline V CDR1 and CDR2: SNHLY, FYNNEI. Deletions cut 3 bases from V and 1 base from J, with 7 bases between. The CDR3 covers 13 residues.

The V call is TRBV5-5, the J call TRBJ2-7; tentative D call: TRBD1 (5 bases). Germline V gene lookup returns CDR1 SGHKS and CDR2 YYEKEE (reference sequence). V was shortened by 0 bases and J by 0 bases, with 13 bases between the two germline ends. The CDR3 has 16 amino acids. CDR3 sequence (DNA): TGTGCCAGCAGCTTGGAATTTGGGGCCGCCTCCTACGAGCAGTACTTC. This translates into CASSLEFGAASYEQYF.

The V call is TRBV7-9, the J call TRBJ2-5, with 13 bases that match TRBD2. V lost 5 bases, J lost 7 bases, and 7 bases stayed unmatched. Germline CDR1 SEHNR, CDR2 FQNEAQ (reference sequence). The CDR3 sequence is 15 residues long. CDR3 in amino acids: CASSPGLAGRGTQYF. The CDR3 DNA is TGTGCCAGCAGCCCGGGACTAGCGGGGCGAGGGACCCAGTACTTC.

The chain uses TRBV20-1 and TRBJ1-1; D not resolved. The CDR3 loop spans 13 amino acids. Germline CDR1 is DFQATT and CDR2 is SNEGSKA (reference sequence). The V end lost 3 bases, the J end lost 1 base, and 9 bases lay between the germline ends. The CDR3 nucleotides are TGCAGTGCTAGTTTCCGGCAGAACACTGAAGCTTTCTTT. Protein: CSASFRQNTEAFF.

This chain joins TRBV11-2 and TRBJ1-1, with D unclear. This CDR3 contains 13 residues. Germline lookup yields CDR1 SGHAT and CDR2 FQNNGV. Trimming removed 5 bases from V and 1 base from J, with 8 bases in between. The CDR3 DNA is TGTGCCAGCAGCCCCCAGGCGAACACTGAAGCTTTCTTT. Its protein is CASSPQANTEAFF.

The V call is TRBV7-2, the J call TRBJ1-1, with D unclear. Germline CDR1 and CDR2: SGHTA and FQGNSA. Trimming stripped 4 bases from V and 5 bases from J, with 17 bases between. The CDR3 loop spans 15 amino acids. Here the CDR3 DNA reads TGTGCCAGCAGCTACAACAGCCCGTGGCGGACTGAAGCTTTCTTT. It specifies CASSYNSPWRTEAFF.

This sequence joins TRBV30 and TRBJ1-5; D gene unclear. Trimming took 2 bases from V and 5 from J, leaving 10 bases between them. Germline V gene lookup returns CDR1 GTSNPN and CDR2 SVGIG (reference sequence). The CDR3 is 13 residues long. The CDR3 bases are TGTGCCTGGAGTAGGAGGGAAGATCAGCCCCAGCATTTT. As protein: CAWSRREDQPQHF.

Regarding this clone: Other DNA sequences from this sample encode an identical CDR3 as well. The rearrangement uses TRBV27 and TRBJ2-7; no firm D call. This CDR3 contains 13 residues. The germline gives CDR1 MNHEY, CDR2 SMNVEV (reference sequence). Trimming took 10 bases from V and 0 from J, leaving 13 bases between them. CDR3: CATLDRYSYEQYF. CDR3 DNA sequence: TGTGCCACCCTGGACCGCTACTCCTACGAGCAGTACTTC.

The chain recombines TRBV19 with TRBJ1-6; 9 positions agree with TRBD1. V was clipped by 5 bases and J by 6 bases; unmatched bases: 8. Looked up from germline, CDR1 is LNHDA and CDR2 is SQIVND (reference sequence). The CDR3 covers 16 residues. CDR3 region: CASSEDRGGSNSPLHF. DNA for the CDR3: TGTGCCAGTAGTGAGGACAGGGGAGGATCTAATTCACCCCTCCACTTT.

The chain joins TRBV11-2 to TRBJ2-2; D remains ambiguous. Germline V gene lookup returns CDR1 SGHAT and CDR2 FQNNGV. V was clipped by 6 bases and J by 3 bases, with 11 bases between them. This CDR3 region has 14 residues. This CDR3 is CASRTIGDTGELFF. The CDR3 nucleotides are TGTGCCAGCAGGACCATTGGGGACACCGGGGAGCTGTTTTTT.

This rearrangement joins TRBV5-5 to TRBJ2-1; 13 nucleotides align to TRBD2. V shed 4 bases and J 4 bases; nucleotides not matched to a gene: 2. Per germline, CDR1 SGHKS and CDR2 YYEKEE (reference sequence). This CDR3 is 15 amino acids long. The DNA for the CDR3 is TGTGCCAGCAGCCCGGGACTAGCGGGGTACAATGAGCAGTTCTTC. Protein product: CASSPGLAGYNEQFF.

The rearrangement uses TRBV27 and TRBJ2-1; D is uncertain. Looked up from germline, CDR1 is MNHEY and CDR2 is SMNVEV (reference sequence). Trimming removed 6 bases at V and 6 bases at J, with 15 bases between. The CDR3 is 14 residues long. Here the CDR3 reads CASSAQETFNEQFF. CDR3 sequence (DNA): TGTGCCAGCAGCGCACAAGAGACATTCAATGAGCAGTTCTTC.

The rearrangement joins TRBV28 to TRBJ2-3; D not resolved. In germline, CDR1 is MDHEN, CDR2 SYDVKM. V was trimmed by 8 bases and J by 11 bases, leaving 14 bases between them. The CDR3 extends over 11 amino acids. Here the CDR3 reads CASLRQWVQYF. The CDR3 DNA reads TGTGCCAGCCTTCGGCAGTGGGTGCAGTATTTT.

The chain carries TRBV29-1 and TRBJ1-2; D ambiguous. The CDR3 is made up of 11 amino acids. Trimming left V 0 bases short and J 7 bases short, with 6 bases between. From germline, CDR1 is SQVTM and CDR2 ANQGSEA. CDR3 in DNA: TGCAGCGTTGAAGAAAGGGCTGGCTACACCTTC. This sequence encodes CSVEERAGYTF. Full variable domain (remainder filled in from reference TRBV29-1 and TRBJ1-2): SAVISQKPSRDICQRGTSLTIQCQVDSQVTMMFWYRQQPGQSLTLIATANQGSEATYESGFVIDKFPISRPNLTFSTLTVSNMSPEDSSIYLCSVEERAGYTFGSGTRLTVV.